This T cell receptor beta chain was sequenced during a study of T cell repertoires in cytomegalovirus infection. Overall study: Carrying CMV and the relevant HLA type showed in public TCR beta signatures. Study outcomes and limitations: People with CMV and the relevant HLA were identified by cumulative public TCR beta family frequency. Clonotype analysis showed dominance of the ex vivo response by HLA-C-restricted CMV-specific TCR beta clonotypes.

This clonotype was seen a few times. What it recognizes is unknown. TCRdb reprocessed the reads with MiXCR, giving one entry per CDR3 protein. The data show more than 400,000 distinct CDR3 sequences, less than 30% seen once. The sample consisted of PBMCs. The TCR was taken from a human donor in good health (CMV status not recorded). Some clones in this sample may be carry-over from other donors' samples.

In nucleotides, the CDR3 is TGTGCCTGGAGTGATGGGCGGCCCAACCCGAGCAATCAGCCCCAGCATTTT. Encoded protein: CAWSDGRPNPSNQPQHF. The chain employs TRBV30 and TRBJ1-5; D is ambiguous. CDR1 is GTSNPN, CDR2 SVGIG, per germline (reference sequence). The CDR3 is 17 amino acids. Trimming cost V 1 base and J 1 base, with 17 bases left between them.